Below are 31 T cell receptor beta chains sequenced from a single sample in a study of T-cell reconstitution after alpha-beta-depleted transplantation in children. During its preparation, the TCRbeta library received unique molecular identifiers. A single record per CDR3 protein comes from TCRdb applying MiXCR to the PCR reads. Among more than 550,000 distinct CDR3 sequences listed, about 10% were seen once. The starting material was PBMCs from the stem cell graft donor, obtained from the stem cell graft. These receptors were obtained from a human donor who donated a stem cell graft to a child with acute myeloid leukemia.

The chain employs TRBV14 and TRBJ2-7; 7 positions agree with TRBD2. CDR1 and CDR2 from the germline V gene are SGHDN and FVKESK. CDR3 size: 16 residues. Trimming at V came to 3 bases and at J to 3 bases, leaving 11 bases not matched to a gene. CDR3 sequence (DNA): TGTGCCAGCAGCCACTCCGGAAGTAGCGGGTTCTACGAGCAGTACTTC. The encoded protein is CASSHSGSSGFYEQYF.

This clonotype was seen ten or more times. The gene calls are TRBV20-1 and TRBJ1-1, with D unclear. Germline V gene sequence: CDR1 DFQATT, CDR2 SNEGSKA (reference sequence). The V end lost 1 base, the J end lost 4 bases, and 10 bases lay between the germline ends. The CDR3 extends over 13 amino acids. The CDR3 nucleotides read TGCAGTGCTAGAGTTCCTGCTCTCACTGAAGCTTTCTTT. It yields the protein CSARVPALTEAFF.

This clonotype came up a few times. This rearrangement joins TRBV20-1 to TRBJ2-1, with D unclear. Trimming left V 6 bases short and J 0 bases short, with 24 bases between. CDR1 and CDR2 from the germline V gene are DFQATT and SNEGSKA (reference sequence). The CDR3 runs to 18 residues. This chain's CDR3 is CSALRGAATPSSYNEQFF. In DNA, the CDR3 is TGCAGTGCGCTACGAGGAGCCGCAACCCCGAGCTCCTACAATGAGCAGTTCTTC.

CDR3: CASSVGRNNEQYF. In DNA form, the CDR3 reads TGTGCCAGCAGCGTAGGAAGGAACAACGAGCAGTACTTC. The chain joins TRBV9 to TRBJ2-7; D is uncertain. CDR1 and CDR2 (germline): SGDLS, YYNGEE. Trimming pared 0 bases from V and 5 bases from J, leaving 9 bases between. The CDR3 runs 13 residues.

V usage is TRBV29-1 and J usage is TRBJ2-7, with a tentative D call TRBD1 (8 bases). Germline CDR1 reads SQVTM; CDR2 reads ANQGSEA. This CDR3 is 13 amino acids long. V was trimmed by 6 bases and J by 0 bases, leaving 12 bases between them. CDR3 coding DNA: TGCAGCGTATACAGGGGGGGCTCCTACGAGCAGTACTTC. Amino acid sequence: CSVYRGGSYEQYF.

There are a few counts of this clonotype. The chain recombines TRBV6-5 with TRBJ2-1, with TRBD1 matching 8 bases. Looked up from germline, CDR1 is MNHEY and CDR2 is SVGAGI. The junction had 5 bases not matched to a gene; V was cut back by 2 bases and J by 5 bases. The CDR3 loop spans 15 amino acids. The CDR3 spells CASSYPPGQDNEQFF. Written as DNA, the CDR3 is TGTGCCAGCAGTTACCCTCCGGGACAGGACAATGAGCAGTTCTTC.

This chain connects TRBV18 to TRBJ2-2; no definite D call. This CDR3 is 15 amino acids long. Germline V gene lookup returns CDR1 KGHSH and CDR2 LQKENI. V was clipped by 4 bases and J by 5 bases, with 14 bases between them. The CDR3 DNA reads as TGTGCCAGCTCACGTGAGAAGTCGATTACCGGGGAGCTGTTTTTT. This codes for CASSREKSITGELFF.

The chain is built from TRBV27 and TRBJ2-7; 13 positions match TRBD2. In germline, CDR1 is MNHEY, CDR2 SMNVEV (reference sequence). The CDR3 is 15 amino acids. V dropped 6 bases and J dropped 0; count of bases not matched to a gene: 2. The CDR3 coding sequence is TGTGCCAGCAGGGGACTAGCGGGACCCTCCTACGAGCAGTACTTC. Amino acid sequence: CASRGLAGPSYEQYF.

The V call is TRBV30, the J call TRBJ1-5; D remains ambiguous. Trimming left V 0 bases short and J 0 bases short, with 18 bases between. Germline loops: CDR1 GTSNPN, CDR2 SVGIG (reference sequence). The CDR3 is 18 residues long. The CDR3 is CAWSVDRSSMYSNQPQHF. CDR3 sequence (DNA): TGTGCCTGGAGTGTAGACCGCTCGTCAATGTATAGCAATCAGCCCCAGCATTTT.

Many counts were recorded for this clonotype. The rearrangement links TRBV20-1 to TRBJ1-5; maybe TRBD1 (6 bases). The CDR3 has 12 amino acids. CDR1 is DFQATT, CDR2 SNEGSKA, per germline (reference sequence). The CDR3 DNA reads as TGCAGCGCCCGGGGGCCCAATCAGCCCCAGCATTTT. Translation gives CSARGPNQPQHF.

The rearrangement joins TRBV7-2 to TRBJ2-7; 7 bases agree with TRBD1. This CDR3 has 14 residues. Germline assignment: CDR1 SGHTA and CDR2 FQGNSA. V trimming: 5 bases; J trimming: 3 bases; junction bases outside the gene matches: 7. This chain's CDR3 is CASSPTGAIYEQYF. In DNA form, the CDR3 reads TGTGCCAGCAGCCCCACAGGGGCTATCTACGAGCAGTACTTC.

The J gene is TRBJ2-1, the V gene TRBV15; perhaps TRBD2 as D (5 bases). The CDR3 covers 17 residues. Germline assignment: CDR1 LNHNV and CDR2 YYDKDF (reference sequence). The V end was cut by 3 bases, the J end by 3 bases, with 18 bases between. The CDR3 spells CATSSGSSWTNYNEQFF. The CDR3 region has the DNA TGTGCCACCAGCAGTGGTTCTAGCTGGACCAACTACAATGAGCAGTTCTTC.

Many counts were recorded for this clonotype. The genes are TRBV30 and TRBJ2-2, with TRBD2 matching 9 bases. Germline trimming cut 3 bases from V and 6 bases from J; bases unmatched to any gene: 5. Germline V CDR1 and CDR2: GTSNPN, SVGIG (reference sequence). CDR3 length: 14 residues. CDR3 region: CAWRGLAVAGELFF. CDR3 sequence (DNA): TGTGCCTGGAGGGGACTAGCCGTTGCCGGGGAGCTGTTTTTT.

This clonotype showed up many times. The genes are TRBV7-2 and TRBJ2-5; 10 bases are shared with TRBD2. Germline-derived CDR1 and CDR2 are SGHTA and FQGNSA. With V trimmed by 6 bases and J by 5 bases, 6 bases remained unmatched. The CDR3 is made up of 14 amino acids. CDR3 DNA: TGTGCCAGCAGGGACAGCGGGAGGGGGGAGACCCAGTACTTC. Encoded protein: CASRDSGRGETQYF.

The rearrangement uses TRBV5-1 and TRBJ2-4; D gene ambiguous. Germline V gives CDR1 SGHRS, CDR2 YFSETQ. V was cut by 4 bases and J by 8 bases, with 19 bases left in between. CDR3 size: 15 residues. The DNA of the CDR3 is TGCGCCAGCAGCCGGACGGAGCTACATAGGGACATTCAGTACTTC. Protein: CASSRTELHRDIQYF.

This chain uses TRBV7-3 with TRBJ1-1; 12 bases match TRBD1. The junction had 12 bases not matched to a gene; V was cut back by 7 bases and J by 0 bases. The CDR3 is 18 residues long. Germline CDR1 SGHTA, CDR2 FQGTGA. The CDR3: CASMGTGGPISMNTEAFF. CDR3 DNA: TGTGCCAGCATGGGGACAGGGGGCCCGATTTCCATGAACACTGAAGCTTTCTTT.

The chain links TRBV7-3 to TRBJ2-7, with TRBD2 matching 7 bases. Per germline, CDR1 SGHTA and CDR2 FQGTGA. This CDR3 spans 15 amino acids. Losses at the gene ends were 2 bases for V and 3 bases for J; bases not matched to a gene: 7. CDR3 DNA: TGTGCCAGCAGCTTACTGCCGGGAGGTGTCTACGAGCAGTACTTC. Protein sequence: CASSLLPGGVYEQYF.

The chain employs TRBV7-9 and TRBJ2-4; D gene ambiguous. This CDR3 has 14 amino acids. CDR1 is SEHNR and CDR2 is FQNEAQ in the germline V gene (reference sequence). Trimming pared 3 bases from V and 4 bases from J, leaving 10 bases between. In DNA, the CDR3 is TGTGCCAGCAGCTTCAGGCAGCCTAAAAACATTCAGTACTTC. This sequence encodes CASSFRQPKNIQYF. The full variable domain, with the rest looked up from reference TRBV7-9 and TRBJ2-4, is DTGVSQNPRHKITKRGQNVTFRCDPISEHNRLYWYRQTLGQGPEFLTYFQNEAQLEKSRLLSDRFSAERPKGSFSTLEIQRTEQGDSAMYLCASSFRQPKNIQYFGAGTRLSVL.

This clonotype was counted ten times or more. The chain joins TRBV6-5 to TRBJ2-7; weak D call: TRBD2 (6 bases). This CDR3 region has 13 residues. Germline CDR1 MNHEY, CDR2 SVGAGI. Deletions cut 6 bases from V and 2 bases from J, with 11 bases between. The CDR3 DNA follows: TGTGCCAGCAGACGCGGGGCCACCTACGAGCAGTACTTC. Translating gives CASRRGATYEQYF.

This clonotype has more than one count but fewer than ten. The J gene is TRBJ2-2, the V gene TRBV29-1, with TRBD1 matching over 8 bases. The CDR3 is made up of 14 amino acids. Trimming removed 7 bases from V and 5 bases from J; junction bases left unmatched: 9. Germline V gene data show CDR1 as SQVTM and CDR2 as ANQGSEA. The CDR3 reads CSAPRQGTTGELFF. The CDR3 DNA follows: TGCAGCGCCCCCAGACAGGGGACGACCGGGGAGCTGTTTTTT.

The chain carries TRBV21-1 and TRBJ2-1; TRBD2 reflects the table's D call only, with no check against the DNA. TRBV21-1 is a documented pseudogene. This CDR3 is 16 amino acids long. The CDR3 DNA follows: TGTGCCAGCAGCAAAACGAGGCTAGCGGGAGGTAGTGAGCAGTTCTTC. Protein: CASSKTRLAGGSEQFF.

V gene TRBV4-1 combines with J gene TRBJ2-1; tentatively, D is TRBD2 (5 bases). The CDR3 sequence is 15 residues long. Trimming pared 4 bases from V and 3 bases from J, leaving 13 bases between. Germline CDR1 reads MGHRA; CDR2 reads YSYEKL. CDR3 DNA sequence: TGCGCCAGCAGCCTCCAGCGGACCGACTACAATGAGCAGTTCTTC. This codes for CASSLQRTDYNEQFF.

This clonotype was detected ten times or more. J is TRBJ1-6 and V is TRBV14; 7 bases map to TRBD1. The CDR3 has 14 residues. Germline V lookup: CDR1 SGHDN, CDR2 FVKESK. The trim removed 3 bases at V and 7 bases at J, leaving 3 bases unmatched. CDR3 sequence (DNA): TGTGCCAGCAGCCACGCAGGGGGAAATTCACCCCTCCACTTT. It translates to CASSHAGGNSPLHF.

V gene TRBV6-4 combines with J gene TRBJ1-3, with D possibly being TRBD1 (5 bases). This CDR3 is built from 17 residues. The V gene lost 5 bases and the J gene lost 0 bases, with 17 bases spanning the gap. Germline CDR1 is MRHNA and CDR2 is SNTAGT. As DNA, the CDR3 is TGTGCCAGCAGTCCAGGGATACAGGCGTACTCTGGAAACACCATATATTTT. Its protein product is CASSPGIQAYSGNTIYF.

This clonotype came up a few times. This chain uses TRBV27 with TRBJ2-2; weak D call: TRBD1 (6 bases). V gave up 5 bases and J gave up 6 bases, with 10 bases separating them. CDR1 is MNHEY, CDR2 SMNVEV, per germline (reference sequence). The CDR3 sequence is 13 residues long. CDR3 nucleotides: TGTGCCAGCAGTACAGGGATGCCCGGGGAGCTGTTTTTT. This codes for CASSTGMPGELFF.

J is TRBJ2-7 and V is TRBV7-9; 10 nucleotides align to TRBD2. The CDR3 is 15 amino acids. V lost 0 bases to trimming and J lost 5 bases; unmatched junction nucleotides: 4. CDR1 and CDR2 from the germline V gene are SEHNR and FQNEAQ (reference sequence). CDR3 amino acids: CASSLAASGSHEQYF. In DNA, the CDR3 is TGTGCCAGCAGCTTAGCCGCTAGCGGGAGTCACGAGCAGTACTTC.

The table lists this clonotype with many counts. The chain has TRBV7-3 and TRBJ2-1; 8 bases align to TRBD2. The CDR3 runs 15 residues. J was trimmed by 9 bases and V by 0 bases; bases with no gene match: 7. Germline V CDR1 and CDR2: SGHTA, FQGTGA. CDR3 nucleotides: TGTGCCAGCAGCTTAACTAGCGGGATGTTGGGTGAGCAGTTCTTC. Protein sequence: CASSLTSGMLGEQFF.

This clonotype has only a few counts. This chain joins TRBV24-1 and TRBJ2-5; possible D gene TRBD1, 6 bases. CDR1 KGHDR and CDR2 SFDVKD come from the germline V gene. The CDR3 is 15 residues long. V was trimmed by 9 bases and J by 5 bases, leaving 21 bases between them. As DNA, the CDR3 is TGTGCCACCGCAGAGGGGGAAGTTACGTCGGAGACCCAGTACTTC. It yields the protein CATAEGEVTSETQYF.

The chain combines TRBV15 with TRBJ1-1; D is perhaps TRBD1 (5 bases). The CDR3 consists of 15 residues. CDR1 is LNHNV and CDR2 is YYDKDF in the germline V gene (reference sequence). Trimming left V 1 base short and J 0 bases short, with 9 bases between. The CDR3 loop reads CATSRAGRLNTEAFF. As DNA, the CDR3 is TGTGCCACCAGCAGAGCGGGACGGCTGAACACTGAAGCTTTCTTT.

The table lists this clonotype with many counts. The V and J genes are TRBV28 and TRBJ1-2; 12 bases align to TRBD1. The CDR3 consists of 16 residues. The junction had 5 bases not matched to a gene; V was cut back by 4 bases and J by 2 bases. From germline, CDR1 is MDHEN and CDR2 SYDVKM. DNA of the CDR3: TGTGCCAGCAGTTCCCTTGGGACAGGGGGCAACTATGGCTACACCTTC. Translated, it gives CASSSLGTGGNYGYTF.

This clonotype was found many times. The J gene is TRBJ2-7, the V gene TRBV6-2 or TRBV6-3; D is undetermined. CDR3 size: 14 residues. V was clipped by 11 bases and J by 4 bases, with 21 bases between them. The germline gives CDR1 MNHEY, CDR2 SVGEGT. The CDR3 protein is CAAQAVAGYYEQYF. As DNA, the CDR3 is TGTGCCGCGCAGGCCGTGGCCGGGTATTACGAGCAGTACTTC.